This T cell receptor beta chain emerged from a study of T cells expressing NK-cell markers. Whole-study findings and limits: Among four donors, these clonotypes also ranked first in the CD3+CD56-NKG2C+ fraction. Of the CD8+ T cells in five or six donors, roughly 1.0-7.5% belonged to dominant NKG2C+ clonotypes.

Making the TCR beta cDNA relied on 5'RACE template switching with UMIs. Reanalyzing the 5' RACE reads, TCRdb keeps one entry per CDR3 protein, without DNA. Here the sample table reports approximately 440,000 distinct CDR3 sequences. This clonotype shows up as medium-sized by frequency. Its antigen remains unknown. Germline values: CDR1 MRHNA, CDR2 SNTAGT. This CDR3 contains 13 residues. J is TRBJ2-2 and V is TRBV6-4. Sequences were obtained from blood T cells: a sorted CD56 or NKG2C T cell subset, CD4+ or CD8+ T cells, or bulk PBMC T cells (not recorded which). The sequence came from a woman between 50 and 59 years old in good health. CDR3 residues: CASSDRDTGELFF.